Listed below are T cell receptor beta chains from one sample, sequenced in a study of CD8 T cells in ankylosing spondylitis. TCRdb reprocessed the 5' RACE reads with MiXCR, giving one entry per CDR3 protein. The table has 100,000 to 150,000 distinct CDR3 sequences, 9.3% seen once; the top ten hold approximately 3.4%. Specimen: blood, either unsorted or a sorted T cell fraction (not recorded which). These receptors all stem from a male donor with ankylosing spondylitis or in good health (not recorded which). CDR3s include the opening cysteine and the closing phenylalanine or tryptophan.

CASSLDVGAGEKLFF	TRBV5-1	TRBJ1-4
CASSLAGREEGETQYF	TRBV5-1	TRBJ2-5
CASSSGGSTEAFF	TRBV6-6	TRBJ1-1
CATSDPSGRDTQYF	TRBV24-1	TRBJ2-3
CASSPGAGDTQYF	TRBV6-1	TRBJ2-3
CALGGDRGRYSNQPQHF	TRBV10-3	TRBJ1-5
CASSLSQGVRNSPLHF	TRBV7-2	TRBJ1-6
CASSVSTYGEQFF	TRBV10-2	TRBJ2-1
CASSAGLAAYTGELFF	TRBV27	TRBJ2-2
CASSLSESNTEAFF	TRBV12-3/TRBV12-4	TRBJ1-1
CASSPMPGDGQPQHF	TRBV6-4	TRBJ1-5
CSAQGWETQYF	TRBV29-1	TRBJ2-5
CASSDDRVSNQPQHF	TRBV12-3/TRBV12-4	TRBJ1-5
CASSPAIGGTSYEQYF	TRBV5-1	TRBJ2-7
CATAETSGTSRYIQYF	TRBV12-3/TRBV12-4	TRBJ2-4
CSATSGNTEAFF	TRBV29-1	TRBJ1-1
CASGQGTDTQYF	TRBV12-5	TRBJ2-3
CASSLSQINEKLFF	TRBV12-3/TRBV12-4	TRBJ1-4
CASSLALAGGTLAKNIQYF	TRBV7-2	TRBJ2-4
CSVTTLGTPDNYGYTF	TRBV29-1	TRBJ1-2
CASKAGELFF	TRBV7-9	TRBJ2-2
CASSEDSPGVSSYNEQFF	TRBV2	TRBJ2-1
CASLVEAGDTQYF	TRBV5-1	TRBJ2-3
CASSLGLGPYEQYF	TRBV5-1	TRBJ2-7
CASSLVAGPSSYNEQFF	TRBV7-2	TRBJ2-1
CASSLVGQGMGEQFF	TRBV7-2	TRBJ2-1
CASSPGVKTGELFF	TRBV5-1	TRBJ2-2
CASSSPPRQRQETQYF	TRBV7-6	TRBJ2-5
CASSPRLAGGYTEQFF	TRBV7-2	TRBJ2-1